This T cell receptor beta chain was sequenced during a study of blood T cell repertoires in COVID-19. With V trimmed by 6 bases and J by 4 bases, 7 bases remained unmatched. CDR1 is MNHEY, CDR2 SVGAGI, per germline. CDR3 size: 15 residues. Participants came from about two dozen US areas, aged about 18 to 90 years. A single count supports this clone. Sequenced by immunoSEQ multiplex PCR; TCRdb stores in-frame clones only, minus some. There are about 360,000 clones in the sample; approximately 88% occur only once, and 2% to 2.5% lies in the top ten. The rearrangement uses TRBV6-5 and TRBJ2-7; 12 bases map to TRBD1. This receptor was identified in a woman aged 40 to 49 with acute COVID-19. The sequencing sample was made of PBMCs or T cells enriched from blood (not recorded which). The CDR3 DNA reads as TGTGCCAGCAGCCGGGACAGGGGGCTACCATACGAGCAGTACTTC. This gives the protein CASSRDRGLPYEQYF.